This TCR beta chain was sequenced for a study of OX40 agonist ivuxolimab in advanced cancers. The wider study: Patients were treated with ivuxolimab, an agonistic anti-OX40 (CD134) antibody.

TCRdb's table, derived via immunoSEQ multiplex PCR, lists solely in-frame clones and lacks some. The sample comprises roughly 57,000 clones, approximately 75% of which are singletons, and under 3% rests with the top ten. Trimming took 5 bases from V and 3 from J, leaving 13 bases between them. CDR1 is SGHVT, CDR2 SQSDAQ, per germline. The CDR3 consists of 14 residues. The sample was CD4+ or CD8+ T cells sorted from blood, taken in a trial of the OX40 agonist ivuxolimab. The J gene is TRBJ1-1, the V gene TRBV7-4, with a tentative D call TRBD1 (6 bases). The sequence was obtained from an adult with an advanced solid tumor such as melanoma, head and neck, liver or kidney cancer. The CDR3 sequence is CASSSGEGDTEAFF. DNA of the CDR3: TGTGCCAGCAGCAGCGGGGAGGGGGACACTGAAGCTTTCTTT.